The rows below give T cell receptor beta chains drawn from one sample of a study of blood T cell repertoires in COVID-19. Assay: immunoSEQ multiplex PCR; the TCRdb copy retains only in-frame clones and omits some. Of 150,000 to 200,000 clones in the sample, about 84% were seen once. Sequenced input: PBMCs or T cells enriched from blood (not recorded which). Receptors were obtained from a middle-aged man who had recovered from COVID-19. The CDR3 runs from the conserved cysteine through the conserved F or W. Fields, in order: clone size, D gene, V gene, J gene, CDR3 DNA, CDR3 protein. A D gene is named only where the DNA matches it firmly. Part of the rows lack a size; the others show once, few, many or a class for expanded clones.

>.|TRBD1|TRBV9|TRBJ2-5
TGTGCCAACCGGGACAGGGGGAAAGAGACCCAGTACTTC
CANRDRGKETQYF
>.|.|TRBV6-5|TRBJ2-7
TGTGCCAGCAGTTATCGGGCAGGGCCCCGGATCGAGCAGTACTTC
CASSYRAGPRIEQYF
>.|TRBD1|TRBV6-5|TRBJ1-1
TGTGCCAGCAAGGGACAGGGGGCCACTGAAGCTTTCTTT
CASKGQGATEAFF
>.|.|TRBV6-1|TRBJ2-5
TGTGCCAGCAGTGAAACCCGGTGGGGGAGGGAGACCCAGTACTTC
CASSETRWGRETQYF
>.|.|TRBV18|TRBJ2-1
TGTGCCAGCTCACTTTTGTCTACCGGTGAGCAGTTCTTC
CASSLLSTGEQFF
>.|TRBD1|TRBV5-5|TRBJ1-3
TGTGCCAGCAGCTGGACGGGACAGGGATTAAACACCATATATTTT
CASSWTGQGLNTIYF
>few|TRBD1|TRBV19|TRBJ1-5
TGTGCCAGTAGTATGCGCGGACAGGGAAGAGGTCAGCCCCAGCATTTT
CASSMRGQGRGQPQHF
>.|.|TRBV3-1/TRBV3-2|TRBJ2-7
TGTGCCAGCAGGTCGAGCTCCTACGAGCAGTACTTC
CASRSSSYEQYF
>.|TRBD1|TRBV28|TRBJ1-2
TGTGCCAGCAGTTTCGGGACAGCCGTTCCTAACTATGGCTACACCTTC
CASSFGTAVPNYGYTF
>.|.|TRBV3-1/TRBV3-2|TRBJ1-3
TGTGCCAGCAGCCAAGGTTCGTTCTCTGGAAACACCATATATTTT
CASSQGSFSGNTIYF
>once|TRBD1|TRBV5-1|TRBJ2-3
TGCGCCAGCAGCTTGGGTGGTACAGGGGGCTTGCAGGATACGCAGTATTTT
CASSLGGTGGLQDTQYF
>.|TRBD2|TRBV5-1|TRBJ2-1
TGCGCCAGCAGCTTGGTGGGCGGGAGCGGCTACAATGAGCAGTTCTTC
CASSLVGGSGYNEQFF
>.|.|TRBV30|TRBJ1-1
TGTGCCTGGAGTGTTCAGGGGAACACTGAAGCTTTCTTT
CAWSVQGNTEAFF
>many|.|TRBV7-9|TRBJ2-1
TGTGCCAGCAGCCCTAGGCAGTACAATGAGCAGTTCTTC
CASSPRQYNEQFF
>.|TRBD1|TRBV2|TRBJ1-6
TGTGCCAGCAGACCCACAGGGGAGAATTCACCCCTCCACTTT
CASRPTGENSPLHF
>.|.|TRBV14|TRBJ1-2
TGTGCCAGCAGTCAAACGGTGAACTATGGCTACACCTTC
CASSQTVNYGYTF
>.|TRBD1|TRBV3-1/TRBV3-2|TRBJ1-2
TGTGCCAGCAGCCAAGAAGGACAGGCCTATGGCTACACCTTC
CASSQEGQAYGYTF
>.|TRBD1|TRBV3-1/TRBV3-2|TRBJ1-2
TGTGCCAGCAGCCCGAGGGGGACAGGGGGCAACTATGGCTACACCTTC
CASSPRGTGGNYGYTF
>.|.|TRBV28|TRBJ1-1
TGTGCCAGCAGTTGGGGCGCGGGGGGCAAGGCTGAAGCTTTCTTT
CASSWGAGGKAEAFF
>.|.|TRBV7-3|TRBJ2-3
TGTGCCAGCAGCCCCTCGACTAGGGATACGCAGTATTTT
CASSPSTRDTQYF
>.|.|TRBV19|TRBJ1-1
TGTGCCAGTAGTACCCTCCCGCCCAGGCCGACTATGAACACTGAAGCTTTCTTT
CASSTLPPRPTMNTEAFF
>.|.|TRBV7-2|TRBJ2-5
TGTGCCAGCAGCTCTAATGTTGGGGGGGGCCGCCAGGAGACCCAGTACTTC
CASSSNVGGGRQETQYF
>.|.|TRBV24-1|TRBJ1-1
TGTGCCACCAGGGTGGGGGGGAGCGCGAACACTGAAGCTTTCTTT
CATRVGGSANTEAFF
>.|.|TRBV5-5|TRBJ2-4
TGTGCCAGCAGCTTGTTCTCAGGGGCGGGTGAGGCCAAAAACATTCAGTACTTC
CASSLFSGAGEAKNIQYF
>.|.|TRBV6-4|TRBJ2-5
TGTGCCAGCAGTGAAACAGCCCAAGAGACCCAGTACTTC
CASSETAQETQYF
>.|TRBD1|TRBV5-5|TRBJ2-3
TGTGCCAGCAGCTCAAGAGCGCGGACAGGGTACACAGATACGCAGTATTTT
CASSSRARTGYTDTQYF
>.|TRBD2|TRBV10-1|TRBJ2-5
TGCGCCAGCAGTGAGTCGGGACTAGCTCGGGAGACCCAGTACTTC
CASSESGLARETQYF
>.|.|TRBV30|TRBJ2-7
TGTGCCTGGAGTCGGAGGGGCGAGCAGTACTTC
CAWSRRGEQYF
>.|TRBD1|TRBV7-2|TRBJ1-3
TGTGCCAGCATCCAGGGACAGGGCGGCGGAAACACCATATATTTT
CASIQGQGGGNTIYF
>.|TRBD2|TRBV6-1|TRBJ2-5
TGTGCCAGCAGTGTACTAGCGGGGGATCTCCAAGAGACCCAGTACTTC
CASSVLAGDLQETQYF
>.|TRBD1|TRBV13|TRBJ1-4
TGTGCCAGCAGCCAGACAGGGGGTAATGAAAAACTGTTTTTT
CASSQTGGNEKLFF
>few|.|TRBV7-2|TRBJ1-2
TGTGCCAGCAGCTTAAGCCGTGACTATGGCTACACCTTC
CASSLSRDYGYTF
>once|TRBD1|TRBV11-2|TRBJ1-2
TGTGCCAGCAGCAGCGATTGGGACAGGGGGCTGGGCGGCTACACCTTC
CASSSDWDRGLGGYTF
>.|TRBD1|TRBV19|TRBJ1-1
TGTGCCAGTAGTATAGGAGTACAGGGGACTGAAGCTTTCTTT
CASSIGVQGTEAFF
>few|.|TRBV3-1/TRBV3-2|TRBJ1-3
TGTGCCAGCAGCTCACAAGTCTCTGGAAACACCATATATTTT
CASSSQVSGNTIYF
>.|.|TRBV7-2|TRBJ1-4
TGTGCCAGCAGCTTAGTTTGGGAATCCCCGGGGAAACTGTTTTTT
CASSLVWESPGKLFF
>.|TRBD1|TRBV29-1|TRBJ2-1
TGCAGCTCGGCCGGGACAGGGGTATGGAACAATGAGCAGTTCTTC
CSSAGTGVWNNEQFF
>.|.|TRBV11-3|TRBJ2-2
TGTGCCAGCAGTGTTGGGGGCCCCGGGGAGCTGTTTTTT
CASSVGGPGELFF
>.|.|TRBV27|TRBJ2-7
TGTGCCAGCAGTTCACCCCGGTCAGGGTTCTACGAGCAGTACTTC
CASSSPRSGFYEQYF
>once|.|TRBV10-2|TRBJ2-1
TGCGCCAGCAGTGAGTCGGGGGGGGCCACCTACAATGAGCAGTTCTTC
CASSESGGATYNEQFF
>.|TRBD2|TRBV6-2/TRBV6-3|TRBJ2-1
TGTGCCAGCAGTCTCGGGGGGGCCGTCTACAATGAGCAGTTCTTC
CASSLGGAVYNEQFF
>.|TRBD1|TRBV6-5|TRBJ2-7
TGTGCCAGCGGCCGGGACAGGGGCTACGAGCAGTACTTC
CASGRDRGYEQYF
>.|.|TRBV5-1|TRBJ1-1
TGCGCCAGCAGCTTATTTGGCAGGGGATCCACTGAAGCTTTCTTT
CASSLFGRGSTEAFF
>.|.|TRBV18|TRBJ2-3
TGTGCCAGCTCACCTCCAGGGGCCTCCCCTAGGGATACGCAGTATTTT
CASSPPGASPRDTQYF
>once|TRBD1|TRBV7-2|TRBJ2-2
TGTGCCAGCACCGGACAGGGAACCGGGGAGCTGTTTTTT
CASTGQGTGELFF
>.|TRBD1|TRBV5-1|TRBJ1-1
TGCGCCAGCAGCTTGGTTATGACAGGGAAGGCTGAAGCTTTCTTT
CASSLVMTGKAEAFF
>.|TRBD1|TRBV6-5|TRBJ2-2
TGTGCCAGCAGTCCCGGGACAGGGAACACCGGGGAGCTGTTTTTT
CASSPGTGNTGELFF
>.|TRBD1|TRBV2|TRBJ1-5
TGTGCCTCGCCAACCGGGACAGGGGGCGAGCCCCAGCATTTT
CASPTGTGGEPQHF
>.|.|TRBV28|TRBJ1-1
TGTGCCACCATTCTTTGGGACAACCGAGCTTTCTTT
CATILWDNRAFF
>.|.|TRBV5-4|TRBJ2-3
TGTGCCAGCAGCTTGGCCCGGGGGAAAGCAGATACGCAGTATTTT
CASSLARGKADTQYF
>once|TRBD2|TRBV11-1|TRBJ2-7
TGTGCCAGCAGCTTTAGCGGGGGGTCTTCCTACGAGCAGTACTTC
CASSFSGGSSYEQYF
>once|.|TRBV30|TRBJ1-2
TGTGCCTGGAGTGTTTCGCGGAACTATGGCTACACCTTC
CAWSVSRNYGYTF
>few|.|TRBV20-1|TRBJ1-2
TGCAGTGCTAGGGCCGGGTATGGCTACACCTTC
CSARAGYGYTF
>.|TRBD1|TRBV29-1|TRBJ1-5
TGCAGCGTAGAAGACAGGGATAGCAATCAGCCCCAGCATTTT
CSVEDRDSNQPQHF
>.|TRBD2|TRBV5-1|TRBJ2-5
TGCGCCAGCAGCTTGGGACTAGCGGGGGGGTTGGAGACCCAGTACTTC
CASSLGLAGGLETQYF